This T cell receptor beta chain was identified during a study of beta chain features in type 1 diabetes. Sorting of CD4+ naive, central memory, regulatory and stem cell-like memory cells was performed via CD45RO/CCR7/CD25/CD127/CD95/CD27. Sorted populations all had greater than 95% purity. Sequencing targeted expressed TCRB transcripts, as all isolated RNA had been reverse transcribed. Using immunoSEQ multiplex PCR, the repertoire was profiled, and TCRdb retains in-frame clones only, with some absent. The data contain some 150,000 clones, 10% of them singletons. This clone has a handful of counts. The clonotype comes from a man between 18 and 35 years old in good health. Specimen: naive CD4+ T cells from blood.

In DNA, the CDR3 is TGTGCTAGTGGTTTGGAAGCCGGGACAGGGAACTTCGAGCAGTACTTC. This translates into CASGLEAGTGNFEQYF. V gene TRBV12-5 combines with J gene TRBJ2-7; 9 bases align to TRBD1. The CDR3 extends over 16 amino acids. Losses at the gene ends were 1 base for V and 6 bases for J; bases not matched to a gene: 10. The V gene's germline CDR1 is LGHNT and CDR2 FRNRAP.